These 27 T cell receptor beta chains originate from one sample sequenced in a study of T cells in Graves' hyperthyroidism and ophthalmopathy. TCR beta CDR3 regions were amplified from RNA. An initial round of RT-PCR targeting the TCR CDR3 relied on the HTBI primer set. One entry per CDR3 protein results from TCRdb running MiXCR on the multiplex PCR reads. Of under 400,000 distinct CDR3 sequences in the sample, 15% to 19% were seen once. Sequenced sample: blood. The source of these receptors is a woman aged 18 to 35 with Graves' hyperthyroidism that later progressed to Graves' ophthalmopathy.

This clonotype was recorded at least ten times. The rearrangement links TRBV20-1 to TRBJ2-7; D call uncertain. Trimming stripped 5 bases from V and 0 bases from J, with 8 bases between. Germline V gives CDR1 DFQATT, CDR2 SNEGSKA (reference sequence). The CDR3 consists of 12 residues. The CDR3 here is CSAPRNSYEQYF. In DNA form, the CDR3 reads TGCAGTGCTCCCCGGAACTCCTACGAGCAGTACTTC.

This clonotype was observed many times. The chain links TRBV27 to TRBJ1-6; D unclear. Trimming cost V 2 bases and J 7 bases, with 12 bases left between them. Germline lookup yields CDR1 MNHEY and CDR2 SMNVEV (reference sequence). This CDR3 has 15 amino acids. This CDR3 reads CASSLSFQINSPLHF. CDR3 bases: TGTGCCAGCAGTTTAAGCTTCCAGATCAATTCACCCCTCCACTTT.

The sample holds many counts of this clonotype. This chain joins TRBV28 and TRBJ2-7; D is perhaps TRBD1 (6 bases). The CDR3 consists of 14 residues. V gave up 6 bases and J gave up 3 bases, with 15 bases separating them. Looked up from germline, CDR1 is MDHEN and CDR2 is SYDVKM. The CDR3 sequence is CASSVTDSGYEQYF. The CDR3, as DNA: TGTGCCAGCAGCGTGACGGACAGTGGCTACGAGCAGTACTTC.

The rearrangement uses TRBV6-5 and TRBJ2-7; D is possibly TRBD1 (6 bases). The CDR3 has 14 residues. Germline V CDR1 and CDR2: MNHEY, SVGAGI. V was pared by 0 bases and J by 7 bases, with 13 bases between. The CDR3, as DNA: TGTGCCAGCAGTTACTCGAACAGGGCAGGGGAGCAGTACTTC. This codes for CASSYSNRAGEQYF.

As concerns this clonotype: A single base separates this from a much larger clone, so it may be a read error. V is TRBV2 and J is TRBJ2-1, with 9 positions matching TRBD2. Germline V lookup: CDR1 SNHLY, CDR2 FYNNEI. V shed 6 bases and J 2 bases; nucleotides not matched to a gene: 20. This CDR3 is built from 20 residues. The CDR3 here is CASSSSVAGEWVKPYNEQFF. The CDR3 DNA sequence: TGTGCCAGCAGCTCCTCCGTAGCGGGGGAGTGGGTTAAACCCTACAATGAGCAGTTCTTC. Combining the CDR3 with reference TRBV2 and TRBJ2-1 gives the whole variable domain EPEVTQTPSHQVTQMGQEVILRCVPISNHLYFYWYRQILGQKVEFLVSFYNNEISEKSEIFDDQFSVERPDGSNFTLKIRSTKLEDSAMYFCASSSSVAGEWVKPYNEQFFGPGTRLTVL.

In this sample, this clonotype turned up many times. The rearrangement links TRBV5-1 to TRBJ2-1; the D is unclear. Germline-derived CDR1 and CDR2 are SGHRS and YFSETQ. The germline V and J ends were trimmed by 1 base and 7 bases, with 15 bases remaining between them. CDR3 length: 15 residues. The CDR3 DNA sequence: TGCGCCAGCAGCTTGTCTGTGGGTGCGTTGAATGAGCAGTTCTTC. Translating it yields CASSLSVGALNEQFF. The full variable domain, in which reference TRBV5-1 and TRBJ2-1 provide the parts outside the CDR3, is KAGVTQTPRYLIKTRGQQVTLSCSPISGHRSVSWYQQTPGQGLQFLFEYFSETQRNKGNFPGRFSGRQFSNSRSEMNVSTLELGDSALYLCASSLSVGALNEQFFGPGTRLTVL.

This clonotype appeared many times. The V call is TRBV2, the J call TRBJ2-1; 9 bases fit TRBD1. With V trimmed by 5 bases and J by 4 bases, 9 bases remained unmatched. Germline CDR1 reads SNHLY; CDR2 reads FYNNEI. The CDR3 sequence is 16 residues long. The CDR3 nucleotides read TGTGCCAGCAGTACCGAAGGGACAGGGATTTACAATGAGCAGTTCTTC. Its translation: CASSTEGTGIYNEQFF.

On this clonotype itself: A much larger clone is a single base away; this may be a read error. This sequence joins TRBV11-2 and TRBJ2-1, with D unclear. The CDR3 is 12 residues long. Germline CDR1 reads SGHAT; CDR2 reads FQNNGV. CDR3 loop: CASSTIPNEQSF. Written as DNA, the CDR3 is TGTGCCAGCAGCACCATCCCGAATGAGCAGTCCTTC.

This clonotype was observed many times. In nucleotides, the CDR3 is TGTGCCATCCCCGGGACTAGCGGGAGCCTAAATTACAATGAGCAGTTCTTC. Translation: CAIPGTSGSLNYNEQFF. The rearrangement joins TRBV10-3 to TRBJ2-1; 14 nucleotides match TRBD2. The germline V gene encodes CDR1 ENHRY and CDR2 SYGVKD. V gave up 8 bases and J gave up 4 bases; unmatched junction bases: 10. The CDR3 is 17 amino acids.

This clonotype is a singleton in its sample. The CDR3 protein is CASSVKGRNTGELFF. The CDR3 bases are TGTGCCAGCAGCGTTAAGGGTCGGAACACCGGGGAGCTGTTTTTT. V is TRBV9 and J is TRBJ2-2; D gene uncertain. The CDR3 extends over 15 amino acids. With 2 bases removed from V and 1 base from J, the gap between germline ends came to 9 bases. CDR1 and CDR2 (germline): SGDLS, YYNGEE. The complete variable domain, with remaining parts taken from reference TRBV9 and TRBJ2-2, reads DSGVTQTPKHLITATGQRVTLRCSPRSGDLSVYWYQQSLDQGLQFLIQYYNGEERAKGNILERFSAQQFPDLHSELNLSSLELGDSALYFCASSVKGRNTGELFFGEGSRLTVL.

V gene TRBV12-3 or TRBV12-4 combines with J gene TRBJ2-2; D remains ambiguous. This CDR3 is 13 amino acids long. The germline V and J ends were trimmed by 3 bases and 13 bases, with 15 bases remaining between them. In DNA form, the CDR3 reads TGTGCCAGCAGTTTCAACCCCCTTGGTCGGCTGTTTTTT. Its protein product is CASSFNPLGRLFF.

The chain employs TRBV20-1 and TRBJ2-7, with 9 bases that match TRBD2. CDR1 is DFQATT and CDR2 is SNEGSKA in the germline V gene (reference sequence). The CDR3 contains 13 residues. The V gene end was trimmed by 6 bases and the J gene end by 7 bases; junction bases not matched to a gene: 10. The chain's CDR3 is CSARSGRKREQYF. The CDR3 bases are TGCAGTGCAAGAAGCGGGAGGAAGCGGGAGCAGTACTTC.

This clonotype was counted at least ten times. At one of its ends the junction is not consistent with the germline gene, which may arise from a read error. The chain joins TRBV27 to TRBJ2-1; a weak D match, TRBD2 (7 bases). CDR3 size: 17 residues. The V gene's germline CDR1 is MNHEY and CDR2 SMNVEV (reference sequence). The CDR3 is CASSLSLAEGVGNEQFF. The CDR3 nucleotides are TGCGCCAGCAGTTTATCTCTAGCGGAGGGGGTGGGTAATGAGCAGTTCTTC.

Of note for this clonotype: This may arise from a read error, as a much more abundant clone is one base away. The chain uses TRBV7-2 and TRBJ1-1; 9 nucleotides agree with TRBD1. This CDR3 region has 14 residues. CDR1 and CDR2 (germline): SGHTA, FQGNSA. V gave up 6 bases and J gave up 5 bases; unmatched junction bases: 7. CDR3 in DNA: TGTGCCAGCAGGACAGGGGGGGGGTGGACTGAAGCTTTCTTT. Protein product: CASRTGGGWTEAFF.

As regards this clonotype: A read error may explain this, as a much larger clone is one base away. The chain has TRBV6-5 and TRBJ2-1; 9 positions agree with TRBD2. This CDR3 comprises 16 residues. With V trimmed by 4 bases and J by 8 bases, 12 bases remained unmatched. From germline, CDR1 is MNHEY and CDR2 SVGAGI. The CDR3 loop reads CASSCARPSGIDEQFF. The CDR3 DNA reads TGTGCCAGCAGTTGCGCCCGGCCTAGCGGGATAGATGAGCAGTTCTTC.

This clonotype was seen only a few times. The chain carries TRBV4-3 and TRBJ2-7, with TRBD2 as a possible D gene (6 bases). Germline CDR1 reads LGHNA; CDR2 reads YSLEER. The germline V and J ends were trimmed by 1 base and 3 bases, with 13 bases remaining between them. The CDR3 runs 15 residues. As DNA, the CDR3 is TGCGCCAGCAGCCAAGTCGGGGGAAACGGCTACGAGCAGTACTTC. As protein: CASSQVGGNGYEQYF.

This clonotype occurred many times. The chain joins TRBV28 to TRBJ1-1; 7 positions match TRBD1. This CDR3 is built from 14 residues. The V gene's germline CDR1 is MDHEN and CDR2 SYDVKM. V trimming: 2 bases; J trimming: 4 bases; junction bases outside the gene matches: 4. CDR3 residues: CASSLPGQSTEAFF. The CDR3 coding sequence is TGTGCCAGCAGTTTACCGGGACAGTCCACTGAAGCTTTCTTT.

This clonotype was counted many times. The chain has TRBV3-1 and TRBJ2-1; D remains unclear. The V end was cut by 1 base, the J end by 5 bases, with 3 bases between. The CDR3 runs 12 residues. The germline V gene has CDR1 LGHDT and CDR2 YNNKEL (reference sequence). Written as DNA, the CDR3 is TGTGCCAGCAGCCAAGCTCACAATGAGCAGTTCTTC. Translated: CASSQAHNEQFF.

This clonotype was seen repeatedly, ten times or more. The junction departs from the called germline gene at one end, perhaps through a read error. The V and J genes are TRBV27 and TRBJ1-4; D not certain. The CDR3 covers 17 residues. Germline V lookup: CDR1 MNHEY, CDR2 SMNVEV (reference sequence). Here the CDR3 reads CASSLSWSHKFNEILFF. The CDR3 DNA is TGTGCCAGCAGTTTATCTTGGAGCCACAAGTTTAATGAAATACTGTTTTTT.

This clonotype showed up just a few times. V gene TRBV7-9 combines with J gene TRBJ2-1; 11 nucleotides agree with TRBD1. The CDR3 is 14 residues long. Germline V gene lookup returns CDR1 SEHNR and CDR2 FQNEAQ (reference sequence). V gave up 5 bases and J gave up 8 bases; unmatched junction bases: 5. The CDR3 sequence is CASSLGTGGDEQFF. CDR3 in DNA: TGTGCCAGCAGCCTGGGGACAGGGGGAGATGAGCAGTTCTTC.

This clonotype was seen at least ten times. V is TRBV7-3 and J is TRBJ2-3; D possibly corresponds to TRBD2 (6 bases). This CDR3 is built from 17 residues. CDR1 and CDR2 (germline): SGHTA, FQGTGA. With 2 bases removed from V and 1 base from J, the gap between germline ends came to 16 bases. DNA of the CDR3: TGTGCCAGCAGCTTAGGGTACCGGGGCGGGGGCACAGATACGCAGTATTTT. Translation gives CASSLGYRGGGTDTQYF. The whole variable domain, remainder taken from reference TRBV7-3 and TRBJ2-3, is GAGVSQTPSNKVTEKGKYVELRCDPISGHTALYWYRQSLGQGPEFLIYFQGTGAADDSGLPNDRFFAVRPEGSVSTLKIQRTERGDSAVYLCASSLGYRGGGTDTQYFGPGTRLTVL.

This clonotype was seen only a few times. V is TRBV6-2 or TRBV6-3 and J is TRBJ1-1, with D perhaps TRBD1 (6 bases). Between the trimmed V and J ends, which lost 0 bases and 4 bases, there was a span of 27 bases. The CDR3 loop spans 20 amino acids. Germline CDR1 is MNHEY and CDR2 is SVGEGT. CDR3: CASSYSMTGTKGVDPTEAFF. CDR3 bases: TGTGCCAGCAGTTACTCGATGACCGGGACAAAAGGCGTTGACCCCACTGAAGCTTTCTTT.

This clonotype came up many times. V usage is TRBV6-2 or TRBV6-3 and J usage is TRBJ2-3; TRBD1 matches at 8 bases. V lost 2 bases and J lost 6; bases outside the gene matches: 7. Germline CDR1 MNHEY, CDR2 SVGEGT. CDR3 length: 15 residues. CDR3 protein: CASSYAGGDADTQYF. The DNA of the CDR3 is TGTGCCAGCAGTTACGCAGGGGGCGATGCTGATACGCAGTATTTT.

This clonotype has a handful of counts. The chain links TRBV2 to TRBJ1-3; D unclear. Deletions cut 7 bases from V and 0 bases from J, with 13 bases between. The germline V gene encodes CDR1 SNHLY and CDR2 FYNNEI. The CDR3 runs 15 residues. The CDR3 DNA is TGTGCCAGCAAGTACACACGCAGCTCTGGAAACACCATATATTTT. This encodes CASKYTRSSGNTIYF.

The J gene is TRBJ2-7, the V gene TRBV4-3; 7 bases are shared with TRBD1. Trimming at V came to 6 bases and at J to 0 bases, leaving 8 bases not matched to a gene. This CDR3 is 15 amino acids long. Per the germline V gene, CDR1 is LGHNA and CDR2 is YSLEER. CDR3 sequence reads: CASSRDRAASYEQYF. In nucleotides, the CDR3 is TGCGCCAGCAGTCGAGACAGGGCCGCCTCCTACGAGCAGTACTTC.

This clonotype was counted a few times. V is TRBV7-2 and J is TRBJ2-2; D remains unclear. Germline CDR1 is SGHTA and CDR2 is FQGNSA. Trimming shortened V by 5 bases and J by 4 bases, and 11 bases separated the two germline ends. This CDR3 is built from 14 residues. The CDR3 is CASSLVGRTGELFF. The CDR3 nucleotides read TGTGCCAGCAGCCTAGTTGGTCGCACCGGGGAGCTGTTTTTT.

CDR3: CASSLGPGRGTEAFF. DNA of the CDR3: TGTGCCAGCAGCTTAGGCCCGGGACGAGGGACTGAAGCTTTCTTT. V is TRBV13 and J is TRBJ1-1; weak D call: TRBD1 (5 bases). V was clipped by 0 bases and J by 5 bases, with 13 bases between them. Germline assignment: CDR1 PRHDT and CDR2 FYEKMQ (reference sequence). CDR3 length equals 15 residues.